The 10 T cell receptor beta chains reported below all come from one sample, sequenced in a study of a mutant IDH1 vaccine in newly diagnosed glioma. No antigens are known for them. Sequenced by immunoSEQ multiplex PCR; TCRdb stores in-frame clones only, minus some. The sample has fewer than 85,000 clones; 81% are singletons. Stated time point: week 47, end of study. Topical imiquimod accompanied each vaccine dose, which consisted of 300 ug of mutant IDH1 20-mer peptide. Sequences were derived from PBMCs, sampled from a glioma patient whose treatment included an IDH1 peptide vaccine. These receptors all stem from a man aged 35 to 55 with glioma.

V is TRBV7-9 and J is TRBJ1-5; D gene ambiguous. In germline, CDR1 is SEHNR, CDR2 FQNEAQ (reference sequence). There are 17 residues in the CDR3. V lost 1 base and J lost 0, with 13 bases in between. The CDR3 reads CASSLGNSGYSNQPQHF. The CDR3 bases are TGTGCCAGCAGCTTAGGGAATTCTGGATATAGCAATCAGCCCCAGCATTTT.

The chain links TRBV2 to TRBJ2-3; the D gene is possibly TRBD1 (6 bases). Per germline, CDR1 SNHLY and CDR2 FYNNEI. CDR3 length: 14 residues. Trimming left V 4 bases short and J 2 bases short, with 10 bases between. Here the CDR3 DNA reads TGTGCCAGCAGTGTGCAGGGGTTCACAGATACGCAGTATTTT. Translation: CASSVQGFTDTQYF.

The chain is built from TRBV7-6 and TRBJ2-3; TRBD2 matches 9 bases. V shed 5 bases and J 4 bases; nucleotides not matched to a gene: 4. Germline V gene data show CDR1 as SGHVS and CDR2 as FNYEAQ. This CDR3 is built from 14 residues. The CDR3 reads CASSPRGGSDTQYF. The CDR3 coding sequence is TGTGCCAGCAGCCCGCGGGGGGGGTCAGATACGCAGTATTTT.

This chain links TRBV4-1 with TRBJ1-2; a possible D gene is TRBD1 (5 bases). Germline assignment: CDR1 MGHRA and CDR2 YSYEKL. The V and J ends lost 3 bases and 4 bases respectively, with 15 bases between them. The CDR3 length is 15 residues. In DNA, the CDR3 is TGCGCCAGCAGCCATTCCTCGGGGGAAACCTATGGCTACACCTTC. Translated, it gives CASSHSSGETYGYTF.

The chain has TRBV10-2 and TRBJ2-7; 12 bases line up with TRBD2. The CDR3 length is 14 residues. CDR1 is WSHSY and CDR2 is SAAADI in the germline V gene. CDR3 bases: TGCGCGAACATCCGGAGACTAGCGGGGGACGAGCAGTACTTC. Amino acid sequence: CANIRRLAGDEQYF.

Here the CDR3 reads CASTRANYGYTF. The DNA of the CDR3 is TGTGCCAGTACCCGGGCTAACTATGGCTACACCTTC. The V gene is TRBV19, the J gene TRBJ1-2; D gene unclear. Deletions cut 7 bases from V and 0 bases from J, with 6 bases between. CDR3 length: 12 amino acids. Germline values: CDR1 LNHDA, CDR2 SQIVND (reference sequence).

The V call is TRBV7-4, the J call TRBJ2-2; 7 bases map to TRBD2. The J segment lost 1 base and the V segment lost 2 bases, leaving 4 bases of the junction unmatched. The CDR3 is 16 amino acids. Germline values: CDR1 SGHVT, CDR2 SQSDAQ. DNA for the CDR3: TGTGCCAGCAGCTTACCTCGCGGGGGGAACACCGGGGAGCTGTTTTTT. Amino acid sequence: CASSLPRGGNTGELFF.

J is TRBJ2-1 and V is TRBV10-3; no firm D call. This CDR3 region has 13 residues. Germline assignment: CDR1 ENHRY and CDR2 SYGVKD. V lost 5 bases and J lost 5, with 10 bases in between. CDR3 coding DNA: TGTGCCATCAGTCAAATAGAGAACAATGAGCAGTTCTTC. Protein product: CAISQIENNEQFF.

This sequence joins TRBV5-1 and TRBJ1-4; 9 positions agree with TRBD1. With V trimmed by 1 base and J by 14 bases, 6 bases remained unmatched. The CDR3 covers 13 residues. Per germline, CDR1 SGHRS and CDR2 YFSETQ. The CDR3 spells CASSLSGQGSLFF. The CDR3 nucleotides are TGCGCCAGCAGCTTGTCGGGACAGGGAAGCCTGTTTTTT.

The V and J genes are TRBV18 and TRBJ2-7; no definite D call. This CDR3 is 14 amino acids long. Trimming took off 1 base at V and 2 bases at J, with 9 bases between the two ends. Germline V lookup: CDR1 KGHSH, CDR2 LQKENI. CDR3: CASSPQVGPYEQYF. Here the CDR3 DNA reads TGTGCCAGCTCACCACAGGTGGGCCCCTACGAGCAGTACTTC.